Reported below is one T cell receptor (beta chain). Its specificity is unknown. Read data end 3 residues before the CDR3 end; the end is taken from the germline J gene. CDR3 length: 12 amino acids. Germline loops: CDR1 SNHLY, CDR2 FYNNEI. This record belongs to a study of T cells in women clearing cervical HPV infection. Turning to the study itself: Cases' blood sampling followed lesion detection by median approximately 150 days (90 to 200). HLA type stays a possible confounder, typing being limited. Findings and limits, study-wide: Each sample's T-cell count was unknown, possibly confounding richness. Controls had more TRBV6-7 (0.16%) than cases (around 0.11%).

Measured with immunoSEQ multiplex PCR; TCRdb has only the in-frame clones, and not every one. The sample table includes approximately 39,000 clones. The sequence derives from a woman aged 18-69 years with a cervical HPV16 infection that either progressed to CIN3+ or cleared (not recorded which). The chain combines TRBV2 with TRBJ2-3, with D possibly matching TRBD2 (6 bases). The source material was blood buffy coat. CDR3: CASSRLVETQYF. The sequenced CDR3 bases are TGTGCCAGCAGTAGACTAGTGGAGACG.